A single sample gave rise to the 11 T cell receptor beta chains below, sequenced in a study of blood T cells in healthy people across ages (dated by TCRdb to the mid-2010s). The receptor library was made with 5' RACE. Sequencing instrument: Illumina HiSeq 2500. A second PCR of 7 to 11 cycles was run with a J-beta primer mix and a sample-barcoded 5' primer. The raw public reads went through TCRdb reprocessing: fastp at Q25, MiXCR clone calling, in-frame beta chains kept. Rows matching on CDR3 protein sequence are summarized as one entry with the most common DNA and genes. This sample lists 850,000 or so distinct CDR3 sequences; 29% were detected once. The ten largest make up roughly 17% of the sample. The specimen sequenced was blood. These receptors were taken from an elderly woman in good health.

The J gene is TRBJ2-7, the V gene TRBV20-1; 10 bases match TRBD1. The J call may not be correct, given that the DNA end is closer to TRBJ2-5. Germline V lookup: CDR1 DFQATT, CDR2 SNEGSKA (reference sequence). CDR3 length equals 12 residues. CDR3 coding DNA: TGCAGTGCCTTGACAGGGGGCGAGACCCAGTACTTC. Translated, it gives CSALTGGETQYF.

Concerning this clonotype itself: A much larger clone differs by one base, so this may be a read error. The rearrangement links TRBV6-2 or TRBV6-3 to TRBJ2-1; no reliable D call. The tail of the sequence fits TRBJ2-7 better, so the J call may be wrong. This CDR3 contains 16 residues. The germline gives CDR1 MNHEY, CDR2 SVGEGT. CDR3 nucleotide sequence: TGTGCCAGCAGTTACTCGACATCGAGCTCCTACAATGAGCAGTACTTC. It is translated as CASSYSTSSSYNEQYF.

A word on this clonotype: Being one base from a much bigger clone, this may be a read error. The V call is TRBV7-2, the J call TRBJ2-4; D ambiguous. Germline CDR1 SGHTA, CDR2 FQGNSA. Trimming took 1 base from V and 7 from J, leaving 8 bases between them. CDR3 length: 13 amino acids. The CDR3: CASSLEHGNIQYF. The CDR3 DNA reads TGTGCCAGCAGCTTAGAACATGGCAACATTCAGTACTTC.

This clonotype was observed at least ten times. CDR3 sequence reads: CASSYSIIAAGRTEAFF. Here the CDR3 DNA reads TGTGCCAGCAGTTACTCGATTATCGCGGCAGGGAGGACTGAAGCTTTCTTT. The gene calls are TRBV6-6 and TRBJ1-1; weak D call: TRBD1 (5 bases). Trimming left V 0 bases short and J 5 bases short, with 19 bases between. The CDR3 is 17 residues long. In germline, CDR1 is MNHNY, CDR2 SVGAGI (reference sequence).

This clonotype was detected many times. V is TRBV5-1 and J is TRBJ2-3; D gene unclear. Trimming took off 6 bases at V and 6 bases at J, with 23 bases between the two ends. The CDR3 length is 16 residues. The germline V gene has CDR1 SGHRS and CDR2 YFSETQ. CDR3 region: CASTPGRTAAVDTQYF. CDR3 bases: TGCGCCAGCACCCCCGGGCGGACCGCCGCGGTTGATACGCAGTATTTT.

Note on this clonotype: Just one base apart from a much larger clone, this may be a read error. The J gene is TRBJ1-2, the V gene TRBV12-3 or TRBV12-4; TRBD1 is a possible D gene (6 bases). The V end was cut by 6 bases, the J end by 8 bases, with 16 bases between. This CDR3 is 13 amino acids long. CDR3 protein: CASRPQGNHGYTF. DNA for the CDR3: TGTGCCAGCAGGCCACAGGGAAATCACGGCTACACCTTC.

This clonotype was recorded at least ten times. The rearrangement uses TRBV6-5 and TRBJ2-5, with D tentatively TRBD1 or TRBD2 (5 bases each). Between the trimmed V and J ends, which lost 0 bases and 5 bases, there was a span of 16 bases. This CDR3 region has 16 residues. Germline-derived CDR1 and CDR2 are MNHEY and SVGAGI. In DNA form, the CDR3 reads TGTGCCAGCAGTTACTCGTTATCGGGGCGTCGGGAGACCCAGTACTTC. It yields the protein CASSYSLSGRRETQYF.

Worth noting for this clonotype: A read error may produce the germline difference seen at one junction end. The CDR3 region is CASRLAGVQYF. CDR3 bases: TGTGCCAGCAGGTTAGCAGGGGTGCAGTACTTC. The V and J genes are TRBV12-3 or TRBV12-4 and TRBJ2-5; D might be TRBD1 (6 bases). This CDR3 has 11 residues.

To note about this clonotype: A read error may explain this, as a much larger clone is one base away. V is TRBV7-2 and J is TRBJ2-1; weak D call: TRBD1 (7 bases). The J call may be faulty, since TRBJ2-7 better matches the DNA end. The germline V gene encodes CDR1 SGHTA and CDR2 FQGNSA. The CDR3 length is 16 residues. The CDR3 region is CASNPEAGGSYNEQYF. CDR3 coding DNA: TGTGCCAGCAACCCTGAGGCAGGGGGGTCCTACAATGAGCAGTACTTC.

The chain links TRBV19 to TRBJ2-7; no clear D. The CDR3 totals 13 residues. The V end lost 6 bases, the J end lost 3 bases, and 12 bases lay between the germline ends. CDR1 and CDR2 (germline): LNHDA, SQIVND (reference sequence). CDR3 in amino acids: CASSIGRDYEQYF. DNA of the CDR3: TGTGCCAGTAGCATCGGCAGAGACTACGAGCAGTACTTC.

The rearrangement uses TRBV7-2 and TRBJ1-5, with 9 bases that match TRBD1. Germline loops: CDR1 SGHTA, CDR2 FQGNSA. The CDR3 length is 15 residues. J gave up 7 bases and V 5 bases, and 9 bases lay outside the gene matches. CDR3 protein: CASSMTQGALQPQHF. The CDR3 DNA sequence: TGTGCCAGCAGCATGACACAGGGGGCTCTGCAGCCCCAGCATTTT.